This T cell receptor beta chain was recorded in a study of response to subunit inactivated influenza vaccine. Regarding the study as a whole: A suggestion made by the authors is that each seasonal influenza vaccination recruits few new T cells.

This clonotype was recorded a few times. Its antigen is not identified. TCRdb called the RT-PCR reads again in MiXCR, with one record for every CDR3 protein. Found here are hundreds of thousands of distinct CDR3 sequences, around a sixth of them singletons; the top ten hold roughly 10%. V lost 3 bases to trimming and J lost 6 bases; unmatched junction nucleotides: 7. The length of the CDR3 is 16 residues. Looked up from germline, CDR1 is LGHDT and CDR2 is YNNKEL (reference sequence). The chain has TRBV3-1 and TRBJ2-1; TRBD2 agrees at 11 bases. This receptor was taken from a middle-aged man who received an inactivated influenza vaccine. Sequenced here: PBMCs from blood, sampled 4 to 6 days after vaccination. This CDR3 is CASSHFSGRAGNEQFF. The CDR3 region has the DNA TGTGCCAGCAGCCATTTTAGCGGGAGGGCCGGCAATGAGCAGTTCTTC.